The TCR beta chain under discussion was sequenced for a study of blood T cells in healthy people across ages. Germline loops: CDR1 SGHTA, CDR2 FQGTGA. This CDR3 contains 15 residues. Deletions cut 2 bases from V and 0 bases from J, with 11 bases between. Through a sample-barcoded 5' primer and a J-beta primer mix, a second PCR was run for roughly 6 to 11 cycles. TCRdb passed the 5' RACE reads through MiXCR, listing each CDR3 protein once. Here the sample spans under 800,000 distinct CDR3 sequences, roughly 44% being singletons. Sequenced sample: blood. This receptor was identified in a woman in her fifties or sixties in good health. This sequence joins TRBV7-3 and TRBJ2-7; D ambiguous. The CDR3 DNA reads as TGTGCCAGCAGCTTAGCCTCAGACACCTCCTACGAGCAGTACTTC. This translates into CASSLASDTSYEQYF.